The subject of this entry is one TCR beta chain. The antigen is unknown. Germline V lookup: CDR1 SGHVS, CDR2 FQNEAQ. The CDR3 runs to 15 residues. The sample comes from a study of T cells expressing NK-cell markers. Study details: According to the study, TCR beta repertoires originated from sorted CD3+CD56+NKG2C+, CD3+CD56+NKG2C- and CD3+CD56-NKG2C+ T cells. The sequencing cohort of eight donors included seven HCMV-seropositive individuals and one seronegative individual.

The study, taken as a whole, reports: In several donors, dominant clonotypes made up about 25-60.1% of CD3+CD56-NKG2C+ cells.

TCRdb reworked the 5' RACE reads into one entry per CDR3 protein, no DNA. The sample includes about 150,000 distinct CDR3 sequences. The gene calls are TRBV7-8 and TRBJ2-2; as DNA is missing, the TRBD1 call by TCRdb cannot be tested. This receptor was obtained from a man aged 18-30 years in good health. The specimen sequenced was blood T cells: a sorted CD56 or NKG2C T cell subset, CD4+ or CD8+ T cells, or bulk PBMC T cells (not recorded which). CDR3 residues: CASSLVGGGTGELFF.